The rows below give T cell receptor beta chains drawn from one sample of a study of cytomegalovirus exposure and HLA in healthy donors. TCRdb keeps only in-frame clones here, not all; method: immunoSEQ multiplex PCR. Counted here are 300,000 to 450,000 clones, around 86% occurring once; the ten biggest clones make up over 0.75%. The sequencing input was PBMCs. All receptors derive from a woman between 18 and 29 years old in good health and CMV-seronegative. CDR3s leave out the opening cysteine and the closing phenylalanine or tryptophan. The order of the fields is CDR3 protein, V gene.

CDR3 protein: ASSLELAVRNEQF
V gene: TRBV7-9

CDR3 protein: ASSRQEELF
V gene: TRBV6-6

CDR3 protein: ASSLQGGNQPQH
V gene: TRBV5-4

CDR3 protein: ASSLAVGGFEKLF
V gene: TRBV5-1

CDR3 protein: ASSVGADSTNYGYT
V gene: TRBV9

CDR3 protein: ASSFDSNNSPLH
V gene: TRBV5-4

CDR3 protein: ASSLPVLVEQY
V gene: TRBV28

CDR3 protein: ASSTRGEAF
V gene: TRBV6-5

CDR3 protein: ASNDRYSYEQY
V gene: TRBV6-5

CDR3 protein: ASSEIAGVWFEQF
V gene: TRBV2

CDR3 protein: ASSGTGIPGELF
V gene: TRBV5-4

CDR3 protein: ASSSLGAGELF
V gene: TRBV7-2

CDR3 protein: ASSPLLGQGTEQY
V gene: TRBV18

CDR3 protein: ASSPSGYGYT
V gene: TRBV11-2

CDR3 protein: ASSQVGPSGANVLT
V gene: TRBV7-8

CDR3 protein: ASSAGTSGGLNEQF
V gene: TRBV5-1

CDR3 protein: ASSSGTGFSGYT
V gene: TRBV18

CDR3 protein: ASSSSDRGAYEQY
V gene: TRBV5-8

CDR3 protein: ASSPGLAGGATEREQY
V gene: TRBV5-1

CDR3 protein: ASSLMPGLYNEQF
V gene: TRBV5-1

CDR3 protein: ATSTGREANTEAF
V gene: TRBV15

CDR3 protein: ASIIDLGSTDTQY
V gene: TRBV7-2

CDR3 protein: ASSDRYRGPNEKLF
V gene: TRBV25-1

CDR3 protein: ASSQRRSLAGDYNEQF
V gene: TRBV7-8

CDR3 protein: ASSQRGGEQY
V gene: TRBV4-1

CDR3 protein: ASIASRDRTPYEQY
V gene: TRBV2

CDR3 protein: SVELALNTGELF
V gene: TRBV29-1

CDR3 protein: ASSLAGTGYEQY
V gene: TRBV5-6

CDR3 protein: ASSFGLAGADTQY
V gene: TRBV27

CDR3 protein: ASSQSQGGATEAF
V gene: TRBV4-1

CDR3 protein: ASRHSSYNEQF
V gene: TRBV5-1

CDR3 protein: ASSRGETLLDTQY
V gene: TRBV18

CDR3 protein: ASSDLTVGANVLT
V gene: TRBV6-1

CDR3 protein: ASSLMIPDRALNQPQH
V gene: TRBV28

CDR3 protein: ASSPTSAREVSYEQY
V gene: TRBV18

CDR3 protein: ASRGEETQY
V gene: TRBV2

CDR3 protein: ASSQRTDNYEQY
V gene: TRBV2

CDR3 protein: ASSLLVGAAETQY
V gene: TRBV4-2

CDR3 protein: ASILTGLADNEQF
V gene: TRBV2

CDR3 protein: ASSEEQRSSYEQY
V gene: TRBV6-1

CDR3 protein: ASRRRGGEKLF
V gene: TRBV13